This entry describes one T cell receptor (beta chain). Antigen specificity is unknown. V gave up 3 bases and J gave up 0 bases, with 15 bases separating them. Germline assignment: CDR1 SGHVS and CDR2 FQNEAQ. The CDR3 covers 17 residues. MiXCR, run by TCRdb on the RT-PCR reads, gives a single entry per CDR3 protein. In the table there are approximately 700,000 distinct CDR3 sequences, around 14% of which are singletons. This entry is derived from a study of response to subunit inactivated influenza vaccine. Study-level results: New T cells are recruited in small numbers by each seasonal influenza vaccination, according to the authors' suggestion.

The chain couples TRBV7-8 to TRBJ2-1; D may be TRBD2 (5 bases). This receptor was taken from a man aged 45-65 years who received an inactivated influenza vaccine. Specimen: PBMCs from blood, collected around two weeks before vaccination. The CDR3 DNA reads as TGTGCCAGCAGCTTTGGTGCAACCACTAGCTCCTACAATGAGCAGTTCTTC. It codes for CASSFGATTSSYNEQFF.